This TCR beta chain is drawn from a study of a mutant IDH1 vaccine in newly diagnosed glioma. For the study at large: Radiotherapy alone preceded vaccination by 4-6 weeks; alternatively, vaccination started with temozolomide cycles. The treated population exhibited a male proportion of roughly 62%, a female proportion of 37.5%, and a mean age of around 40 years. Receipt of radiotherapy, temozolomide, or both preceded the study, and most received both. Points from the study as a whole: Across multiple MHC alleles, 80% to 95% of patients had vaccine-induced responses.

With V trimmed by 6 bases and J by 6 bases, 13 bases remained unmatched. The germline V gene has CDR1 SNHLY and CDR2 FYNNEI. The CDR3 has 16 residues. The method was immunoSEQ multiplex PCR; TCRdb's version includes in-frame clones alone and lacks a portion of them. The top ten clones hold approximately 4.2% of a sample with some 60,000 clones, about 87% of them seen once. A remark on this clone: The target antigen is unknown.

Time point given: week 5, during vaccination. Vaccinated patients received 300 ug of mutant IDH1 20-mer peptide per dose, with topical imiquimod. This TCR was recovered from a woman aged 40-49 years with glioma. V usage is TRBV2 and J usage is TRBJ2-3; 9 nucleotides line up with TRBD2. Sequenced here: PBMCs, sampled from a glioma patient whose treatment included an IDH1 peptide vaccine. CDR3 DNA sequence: TGTGCCAGCAGGAGGGGACTAGCTCGACAGATGGATACGCAGTATTTT. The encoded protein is CASRRGLARQMDTQYF. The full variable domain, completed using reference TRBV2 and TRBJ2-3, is EPEVTQTPSHQVTQMGQEVILRCVPISNHLYFYWYRQILGQKVEFLVSFYNNEISEKSEIFDDQFSVERPDGSNFTLKIRSTKLEDSAMYFCASRRGLARQMDTQYFGPGTRLTVL.